A selection of T cell receptor beta chains follows, all from one sample in a study of cytomegalovirus exposure and HLA in healthy donors. TCRdb's table, derived via immunoSEQ multiplex PCR, lists solely in-frame clones and lacks some. The sample shows under 250,000 clones, approximately 78% of them seen only once. The sequenced material came from PBMCs. The receptors were sampled from a woman in her thirties in good health and CMV-seronegative. The CDR3 runs from the conserved cysteine through the conserved F or W.

TRBJ2-2,TRBV7-6,CASSPPGGGNTGELFF
TRBJ2-2,TRBV7-9,CASSLEAPGSAGGELFF
TRBJ2-3,TRBV29-1,CSVASGSADTQYF
TRBJ1-4,TRBV5-4,CASSFGTEEEKLFF
TRBJ1-3,TRBV18,CASSSDRVYSGNTIYF
TRBJ2-7,TRBV4-1,CASSQGWTDSSYEQYF
TRBJ1-4,TRBV15,CATSRDLRRTEKLFF
TRBJ1-2,TRBV6-5,CASSRGQGAHGYTF
TRBJ2-5,TRBV7-6,CAITEGQVGVETQYF
TRBJ1-5,TRBV5-1,CASSLMGSTGPNQPQHF
TRBJ1-2,TRBV6-1,CASSENSGGARWSRGYTF
TRBJ2-7,TRBV19,CASSRQGANPEQYF
TRBJ2-7,TRBV30,CAWSPPPRLAATYEQYF
TRBJ1-3,TRBV5-1,CASSLSGTGRGNTIYF
TRBJ1-4,TRBV28,CASSSSGVAEGEKLFF
TRBJ2-3,TRBV9,CASSRTSASTDTQYF
TRBJ2-7,TRBV15,CATSRVGQGPSYEQYF
TRBJ2-7,TRBV6-5,CASSGPGLGEQYF
TRBJ1-1,TRBV4-1,CASSQDRVGAFF
TRBJ2-2,TRBV5-5,CASSPLLNTGELFF
TRBJ1-1,TRBV7-6,CASSSGTGLGTEAFF
TRBJ1-1,TRBV9,CASSVDTEINTEAFF
TRBJ1-5,TRBV7-9,CASSFSTQPQHF
TRBJ1-5,TRBV18,CASSLRTGENQPQHF
TRBJ1-1,TRBV2,CASRTGGNTEAFF
TRBJ1-4,TRBV4-1,CASSQPGPGEEKLFF
TRBJ2-6,TRBV9,CASSVRISSGANVLTF
TRBJ2-1,TRBV30,CAWSRSGSRIF
TRBJ1-6,TRBV30,CAWSLIRGANWGSPLHF
TRBJ2-1,TRBV5-1,CASSLGLVEQFF
TRBJ2-3,TRBV14,CASSQGRLAGPTDTQYF
TRBJ2-2,TRBV7-8,CASSLTGRVVGELFF
TRBJ1-2,TRBV28,CASSSTGGRGYTF
TRBJ2-7,TRBV19,CASSAQQGVKAYEQYF
TRBJ1-2,TRBV28,CASTSDRGRGYTF
TRBJ2-7,TRBV19,CASSTTGGSYEQYF
TRBJ2-1,TRBV5-1,CASSLNGRLNEQFF
TRBJ1-1,TRBV5-1,CASRPTGVNTEAFF
TRBJ2-1,TRBV30,CAWSPSGIGEQFF
TRBJ1-4,TRBV7-9,CASSRGGREEKLFF
TRBJ1-3,TRBV30,CAWSVWSGSGNTIYF
TRBJ2-5,TRBV6-1,CASQGRARLETQYF
TRBJ1-6,TRBV6-5,CASSYSSGTSPLALHF
TRBJ1-4,TRBV5-1,CASSLVTGPNEKLFF
TRBJ1-4,TRBV5-1,CASSLSAGGKKLFF
TRBJ2-7,TRBV5-1,CASSRTSSGNYEQYF